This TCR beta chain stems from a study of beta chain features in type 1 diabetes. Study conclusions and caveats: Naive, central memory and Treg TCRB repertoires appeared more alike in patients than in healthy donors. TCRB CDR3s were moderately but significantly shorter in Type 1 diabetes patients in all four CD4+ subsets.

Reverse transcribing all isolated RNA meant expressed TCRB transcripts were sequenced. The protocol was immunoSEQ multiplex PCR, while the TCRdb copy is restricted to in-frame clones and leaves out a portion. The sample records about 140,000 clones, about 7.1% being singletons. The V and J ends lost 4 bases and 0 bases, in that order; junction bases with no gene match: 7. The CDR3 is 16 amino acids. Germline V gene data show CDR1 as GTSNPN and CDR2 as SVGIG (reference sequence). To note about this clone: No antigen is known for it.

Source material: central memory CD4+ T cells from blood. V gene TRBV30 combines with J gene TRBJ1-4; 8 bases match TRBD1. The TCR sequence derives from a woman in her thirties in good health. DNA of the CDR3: TGTGCCTGGACCCAGGGGGCGGTTGCAACTAATGAAAAACTGTTTTTT. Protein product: CAWTQGAVATNEKLFF.